This TCR beta chain is drawn from a study of technical replicates of blood from a few donors. This CDR3 is built from 15 residues. Germline CDR1 and CDR2: SEHNR and FQNEAQ (reference sequence). The junction had 4 bases not matched to a gene; V was cut back by 6 bases and J by 2 bases. The method was immunoSEQ multiplex PCR; TCRdb's version includes in-frame clones alone and lacks a portion of them. The table lists 70,000 to 85,000 clones, approximately 90% of them singletons. V gene TRBV7-9 combines with J gene TRBJ2-1; 10 nucleotides align to TRBD1. The source is a human donor in good health. The sample comprised T cells isolated from PBMCs. CDR3 sequence: CASRTGTGAYNEQFF. CDR3 DNA sequence: TGTGCCAGCAGAACCGGGACAGGGGCCTACAATGAGCAGTTCTTC. The variable domain in full, with the rest retrieved from reference TRBV7-9 and TRBJ2-1, is DTGVSQNPRHKITKRGQNVTFRCDPISEHNRLYWYRQTLGQGPEFLTYFQNEAQLEKSRLLSDRFSAERPKGSFSTLEIQRTEQGDSAMYLCASRTGTGAYNEQFFGPGTRLTVL.